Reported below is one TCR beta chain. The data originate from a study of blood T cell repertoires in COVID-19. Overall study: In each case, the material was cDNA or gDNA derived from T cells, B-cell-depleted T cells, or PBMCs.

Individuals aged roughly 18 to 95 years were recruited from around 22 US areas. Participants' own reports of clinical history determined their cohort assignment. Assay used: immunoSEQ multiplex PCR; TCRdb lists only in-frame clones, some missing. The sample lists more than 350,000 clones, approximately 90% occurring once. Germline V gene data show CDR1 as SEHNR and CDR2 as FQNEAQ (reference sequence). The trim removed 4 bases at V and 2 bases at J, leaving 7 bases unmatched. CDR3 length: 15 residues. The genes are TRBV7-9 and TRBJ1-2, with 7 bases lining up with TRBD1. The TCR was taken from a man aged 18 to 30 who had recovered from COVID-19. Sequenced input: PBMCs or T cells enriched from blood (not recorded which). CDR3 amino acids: CASSSEARGNYGYTF. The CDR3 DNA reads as TGTGCCAGCAGCTCAGAAGCCAGGGGGAACTATGGCTACACCTTC. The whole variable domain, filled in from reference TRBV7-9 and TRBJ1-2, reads DTGVSQNPRHKITKRGQNVTFRCDPISEHNRLYWYRQTLGQGPEFLTYFQNEAQLEKSRLLSDRFSAERPKGSFSTLEIQRTEQGDSAMYLCASSSEARGNYGYTFGSGTRLTVV.